These T cell receptor beta chains were read from a single sample in a study of CD8 T cells in Susac syndrome. TCRdb re-called the immunoSEQ multiplex PCR reads with MiXCR, one entry per CDR3 protein. The table shows 150,000 to 200,000 distinct CDR3 sequences, with around 94% occurring only once. Sequencing was done on a sample of CD4+ T cells from PBMCs. The receptors were gathered from a human donor in good health. CDR3s include the opening cysteine and the closing phenylalanine or tryptophan. A D gene is named only where the DNA matches it firmly. Where a row states a size, it is once, few, many or the class of an expanded clone; other rows omit it.

d_gene: TRBD1; len: 14; abundance: .; v_gene: TRBV9; CDR3aa: CASSPGQSPQPQHF
d_gene: TRBD2; len: 16; abundance: .; v_gene: TRBV24-1; CDR3aa: CATSDPGLAGGDTQYF
d_gene: TRBD2; len: 12; abundance: .; v_gene: TRBV7-2; CDR3aa: CASSLERGEQYF
d_gene: .; len: 14; abundance: .; v_gene: TRBV7-9; CDR3aa: CASSLDRLWETQYF
d_gene: .; len: 11; abundance: .; v_gene: TRBV7-2; CDR3aa: CASSAHYEQYF
d_gene: .; len: 13; abundance: .; v_gene: TRBV9; CDR3aa: CASTGRANTEAFF
d_gene: .; len: 11; abundance: .; v_gene: TRBV12-3/TRBV12-4; CDR3aa: CASGSSHEQYF
d_gene: .; len: 13; abundance: .; v_gene: TRBV6-6; CDR3aa: CASRPQGTDTQYF
d_gene: .; len: 15; abundance: .; v_gene: TRBV12-3/TRBV12-4; CDR3aa: CASSFPPGTGNTIYF
d_gene: .; len: 15; abundance: .; v_gene: TRBV5-6; CDR3aa: CASSLVKDGANVLTF
d_gene: TRBD1; len: 15; abundance: .; v_gene: TRBV24-1; CDR3aa: CATSDLDRGRETQYF
d_gene: .; len: 15; abundance: .; v_gene: TRBV11-2; CDR3aa: CASSSRGSGTDTQYF
d_gene: .; len: 13; abundance: .; v_gene: TRBV29-1; CDR3aa: CSVEIGSGTEAFF
d_gene: .; len: 10; abundance: .; v_gene: TRBV24-1; CDR3aa: CATRAYEQYF
d_gene: TRBD1; len: 15; abundance: .; v_gene: TRBV12-3/TRBV12-4; CDR3aa: CASRPGGQENSPLHF
d_gene: .; len: 14; abundance: .; v_gene: TRBV5-4; CDR3aa: CASSLDLNQETQYF
d_gene: .; len: 13; abundance: .; v_gene: TRBV18; CDR3aa: CASSPIGGIEQFF
d_gene: .; len: 16; abundance: .; v_gene: TRBV2; CDR3aa: CASSEALRGAGGELFF
d_gene: TRBD1; len: 16; abundance: .; v_gene: TRBV27; CDR3aa: CASSADRGPEPYEQYF
d_gene: .; len: 14; abundance: .; v_gene: TRBV4-3; CDR3aa: CASSQKTSTDTQYF
d_gene: .; len: 13; abundance: .; v_gene: TRBV10-3; CDR3aa: CAISEGLPKTQYF
d_gene: .; len: 15; abundance: .; v_gene: TRBV11-2; CDR3aa: CASSRSGQADYEQFF
d_gene: .; len: 13; abundance: .; v_gene: TRBV20-1; CDR3aa: CSARVVGTDTQYF
d_gene: TRBD2; len: 15; abundance: .; v_gene: TRBV7-8; CDR3aa: CASRRGAQGADTQYF
d_gene: .; len: 11; abundance: .; v_gene: TRBV6-6; CDR3aa: CASSPKWEQFF
d_gene: .; len: 13; abundance: .; v_gene: TRBV9; CDR3aa: CASSETSSGEQFF
d_gene: TRBD2; len: 14; abundance: .; v_gene: TRBV20-1; CDR3aa: CSAPTSGGPSAQYF
d_gene: .; len: 10; abundance: few; v_gene: TRBV21-1; CDR3aa: CASSLYEQYF
d_gene: .; len: 12; abundance: .; v_gene: TRBV12-3/TRBV12-4; CDR3aa: CASMIVNTEAFF
d_gene: .; len: 15; abundance: .; v_gene: TRBV6-5; CDR3aa: CASSQTGLIQSPLHF
d_gene: .; len: 14; abundance: .; v_gene: TRBV20-1; CDR3aa: CSASWGKDKNIQYF
d_gene: .; len: 12; abundance: .; v_gene: TRBV29-1; CDR3aa: CSAEPQQETQYF
d_gene: .; len: 13; abundance: .; v_gene: TRBV15; CDR3aa: CATSGHLIAEAFF
d_gene: .; len: 13; abundance: .; v_gene: TRBV28; CDR3aa: CASTVRLGQPQHF
d_gene: TRBD1; len: 14; abundance: .; v_gene: TRBV20-1; CDR3aa: CSALTGGATDTQYF
d_gene: .; len: 13; abundance: .; v_gene: TRBV9; CDR3aa: CASSVGTGETQYF
d_gene: .; len: 14; abundance: .; v_gene: TRBV29-1; CDR3aa: CSALAGSLGNTIYF
d_gene: TRBD1; len: 17; abundance: .; v_gene: TRBV23-1; CDR3aa: CASSQEDPRTGRYEQYF
d_gene: .; len: 12; abundance: few; v_gene: TRBV24-1; CDR3aa: CATSEGGDEQFF
d_gene: .; len: 14; abundance: .; v_gene: TRBV5-1; CDR3aa: CASSPGGTTDTQYF
d_gene: .; len: 15; abundance: .; v_gene: TRBV27; CDR3aa: CASRFGTEYNSPLHF
d_gene: .; len: 19; abundance: .; v_gene: TRBV1; CDR3aa: CTSSLSPGTEPYSNQPQHF